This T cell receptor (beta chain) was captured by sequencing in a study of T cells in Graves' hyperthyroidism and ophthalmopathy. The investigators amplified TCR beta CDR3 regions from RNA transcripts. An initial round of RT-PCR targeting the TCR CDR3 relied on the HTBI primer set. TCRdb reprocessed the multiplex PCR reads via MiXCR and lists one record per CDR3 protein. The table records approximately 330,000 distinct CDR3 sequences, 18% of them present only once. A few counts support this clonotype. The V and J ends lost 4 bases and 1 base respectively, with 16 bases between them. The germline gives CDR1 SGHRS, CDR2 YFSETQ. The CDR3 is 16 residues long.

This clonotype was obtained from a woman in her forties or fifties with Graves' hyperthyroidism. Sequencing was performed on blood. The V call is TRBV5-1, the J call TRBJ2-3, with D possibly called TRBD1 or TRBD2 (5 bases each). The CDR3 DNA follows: TGCGCCAGCAGCCCCGGGCCTGTGGGGGGCACAGATACGCAGTATTTT. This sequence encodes CASSPGPVGGTDTQYF. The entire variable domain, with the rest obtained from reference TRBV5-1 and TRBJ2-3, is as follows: KAGVTQTPRYLIKTRGQQVTLSCSPISGHRSVSWYQQTPGQGLQFLFEYFSETQRNKGNFPGRFSGRQFSNSRSEMNVSTLELGDSALYLCASSPGPVGGTDTQYFGPGTRLTVL.